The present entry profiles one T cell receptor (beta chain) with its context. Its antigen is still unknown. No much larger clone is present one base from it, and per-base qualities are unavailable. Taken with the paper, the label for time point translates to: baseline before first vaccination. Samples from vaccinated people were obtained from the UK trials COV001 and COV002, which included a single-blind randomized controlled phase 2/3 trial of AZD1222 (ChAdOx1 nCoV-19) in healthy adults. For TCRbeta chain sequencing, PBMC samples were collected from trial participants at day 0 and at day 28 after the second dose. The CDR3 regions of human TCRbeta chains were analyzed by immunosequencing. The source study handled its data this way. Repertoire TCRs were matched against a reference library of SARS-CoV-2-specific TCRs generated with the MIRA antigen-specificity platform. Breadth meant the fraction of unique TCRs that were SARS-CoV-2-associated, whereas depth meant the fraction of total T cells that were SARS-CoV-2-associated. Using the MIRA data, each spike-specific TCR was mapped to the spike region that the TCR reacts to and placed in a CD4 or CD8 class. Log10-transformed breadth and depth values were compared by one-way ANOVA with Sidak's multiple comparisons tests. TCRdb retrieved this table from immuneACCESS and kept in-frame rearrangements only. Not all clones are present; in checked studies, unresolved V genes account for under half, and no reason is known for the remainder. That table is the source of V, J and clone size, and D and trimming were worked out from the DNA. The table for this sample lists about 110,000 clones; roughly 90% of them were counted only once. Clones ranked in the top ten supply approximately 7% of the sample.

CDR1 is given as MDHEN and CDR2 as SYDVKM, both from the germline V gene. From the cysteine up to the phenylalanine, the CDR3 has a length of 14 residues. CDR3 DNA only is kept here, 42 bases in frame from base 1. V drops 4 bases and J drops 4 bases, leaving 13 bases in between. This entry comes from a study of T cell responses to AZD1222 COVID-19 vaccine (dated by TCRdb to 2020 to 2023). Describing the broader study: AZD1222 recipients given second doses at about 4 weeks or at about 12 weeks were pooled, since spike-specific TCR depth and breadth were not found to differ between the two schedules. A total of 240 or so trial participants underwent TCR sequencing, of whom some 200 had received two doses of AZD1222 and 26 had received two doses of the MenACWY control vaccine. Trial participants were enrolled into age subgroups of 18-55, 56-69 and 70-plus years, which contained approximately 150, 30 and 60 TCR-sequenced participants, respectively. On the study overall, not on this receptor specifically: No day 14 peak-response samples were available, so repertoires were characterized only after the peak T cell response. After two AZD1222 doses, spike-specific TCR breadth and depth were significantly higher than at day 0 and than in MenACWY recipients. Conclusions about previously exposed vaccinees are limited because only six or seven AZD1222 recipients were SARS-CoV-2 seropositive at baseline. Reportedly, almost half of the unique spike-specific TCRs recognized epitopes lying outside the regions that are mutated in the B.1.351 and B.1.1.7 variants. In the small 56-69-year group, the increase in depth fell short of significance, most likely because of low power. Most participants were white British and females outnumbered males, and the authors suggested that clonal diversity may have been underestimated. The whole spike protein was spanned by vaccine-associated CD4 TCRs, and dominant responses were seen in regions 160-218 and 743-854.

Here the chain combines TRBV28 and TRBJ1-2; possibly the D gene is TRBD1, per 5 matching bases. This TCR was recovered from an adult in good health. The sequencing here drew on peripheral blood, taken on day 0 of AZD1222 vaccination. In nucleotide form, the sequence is TGTGCCAGCAGTTCGCGACAGCAAGCCTATGGCTACACCTTC. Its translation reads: CASSSRQQAYGYTF.